This T cell receptor beta chain was captured in a study of cytomegalovirus exposure and HLA in healthy donors. As for the study in general: Early released data had tens of millions of unique TCRs, all coming from HLA-typed donors.

Donors showed nominal health when sampled, although they likely had unrecorded immune exposures. As concerns this clone: Antigen unknown.

Study-level findings and limits: The authors later found TCR association rates varying by HLA locus, with DRB1 most and HLA-C fewest.

Germline CDR1 reads LGHNA; CDR2 reads YNFKEQ. The CDR3 consists of 16 residues. V lost 0 bases to trimming and J lost 5 bases; unmatched junction nucleotides: 4. Researchers ran the PCR with 60 Vbeta and 13 Jbeta primers. Sequenced by immunoSEQ multiplex PCR; TCRdb stores in-frame clones only, minus some. The table includes around 160,000 clones, approximately 75% detected once. Sequenced sample: PBMCs. V is TRBV4-2 and J is TRBJ2-5; TRBD2 matches at 12 bases. The receptor's source is a man aged 45 to 65 in good health and CMV-seropositive. The CDR3 is CASSQDGGTSGETQYF. CDR3 DNA: TGTGCCAGCAGCCAAGATGGGGGGACTAGCGGGGAGACCCAGTACTTC.